The subject of this entry is one T cell receptor (beta chain). The antigen remains undetermined. The data were taken from a study of T cell repertoires in cytomegalovirus infection. Study overall: It was recently identified HLA-C-restricted and well-studied HLA-B-restricted CMV epitopes that the study used. General study findings and limits: The study found HLA-C-restricted CMV-specific TCR beta clonotypes dominating the ex vivo response.

Using its own MiXCR run on the reads, TCRdb lists one record per CDR3 protein. The sample contains around 430,000 distinct CDR3 sequences, roughly 43% of which appear only once. This CDR3 comprises 15 residues. Trimming removed 5 bases at V and 5 bases at J, with 18 bases between. Germline loops: CDR1 SEHNR, CDR2 FQNEAQ (reference sequence). The source of this sequence is a human donor in good health (CMV status not recorded). Some clones in this sample may be carry-over from other donors' samples. This specimen was cultured PBMCs, taken from culture after CMV antigen stimulation. The chain recombines TRBV7-9 with TRBJ1-1; maybe TRBD1 (5 bases). The CDR3, as DNA: TGTGCCAGCAGCCGTAGTGAACTGGGGGGGACTGAAGCTTTCTTT. Protein product: CASSRSELGGTEAFF.